What follows are 20 T cell receptor beta chains derived from one specimen sequenced in a study of cytomegalovirus exposure and HLA in healthy donors. With 60 Vbeta and 13 Jbeta primers, the PCR was carried out. Clones were sequenced by immunoSEQ multiplex PCR, and TCRdb holds only the in-frame ones, with some missing. The table has about 160,000 clones, 70% to 80% seen once; the top ten hold 3.5% to 4.5%. The specimen sequenced was PBMCs. These receptors were taken from a man aged 25-40 years in good health and CMV-seropositive.

The V and J genes are TRBV5-1 and TRBJ1-1; maybe TRBD1 (6 bases). The germline V gene encodes CDR1 SGHRS and CDR2 YFSETQ. The V end was cut by 0 bases, the J end by 2 bases, with 8 bases between. The CDR3 sequence is 14 residues long. The CDR3 is CASSLGTANTEAFF. The CDR3 DNA reads TGCGCCAGCAGCTTGGGGACAGCCAACACTGAAGCTTTCTTT.

A single count supports this clone. The genes are TRBV28 and TRBJ2-7; 7 nucleotides match TRBD1. After removal of 8 bases from V and 5 bases from J, the junction contained 12 bases not matched to a gene. Germline V gene sequence: CDR1 MDHEN, CDR2 SYDVKM. This CDR3 contains 14 residues. In DNA, the CDR3 is TGTGCCAGCGCCGGGACAGTGATTCTGGACGAGCAGTACTTC. As protein: CASAGTVILDEQYF.

This clone has a handful of counts. The V and J genes are TRBV7-3 and TRBJ2-2; 10 bases fit TRBD2. Germline V gene sequence: CDR1 SGHTA, CDR2 FQGTGA. With 4 bases clipped from V and 5 bases from J, the junction kept 7 bases outside the gene matches. This CDR3 comprises 16 residues. CDR3 coding DNA: TGTGCCAGCAGCTCAGTAGCGGGGGGTTGGACCGGGGAGCTGTTTTTT. Its protein product is CASSSVAGGWTGELFF.

The chain joins TRBV29-1 to TRBJ1-6; 8 positions match TRBD1. The germline V gene has CDR1 SQVTM and CDR2 ANQGSEA. The ends lost 4 bases at V and 9 bases at J; junction bases unmatched: 8. The CDR3 is 14 amino acids. Here the CDR3 reads CSVAQGAIRSPLHF. Written as DNA, the CDR3 is TGCAGCGTTGCTCAGGGGGCCATTCGTTCACCCCTCCACTTT. The entire variable domain, with the rest obtained from reference TRBV29-1 and TRBJ1-6, is as follows: SAVISQKPSRDICQRGTSLTIQCQVDSQVTMMFWYRQQPGQSLTLIATANQGSEATYESGFVIDKFPISRPNLTFSTLTVSNMSPEDSSIYLCSVAQGAIRSPLHFGNGTRLTVT.

The rearrangement uses TRBV19 and TRBJ2-3, with TRBD2 matching over 10 bases. Germline V lookup: CDR1 LNHDA, CDR2 SQIVND (reference sequence). The length of the CDR3 is 19 residues. With V trimmed by 4 bases and J by 0 bases, 13 bases remained unmatched. This CDR3 reads CASSKAGASGGPSTDTQYF. The CDR3, as DNA: TGTGCCAGTAGTAAGGCGGGGGCTAGCGGGGGCCCAAGCACAGATACGCAGTATTTT.

The rearrangement joins TRBV6-1 to TRBJ2-1, with D hard to call. CDR1 and CDR2 (germline): MNHNS, SASEGT. Trimming shortened V by 2 bases and J by 6 bases, and 8 bases separated the two germline ends. The CDR3 is made up of 13 amino acids. Here the CDR3 DNA reads TGTGCCAGCAGTGAACAGGTACTCAATGAGCAGTTCTTC. This encodes CASSEQVLNEQFF.

This clone occurred a few times. The sample holds other DNA sequences that translate to the same CDR3. The chain is built from TRBV7-9 and TRBJ2-7; no clear D gene. The CDR3 is 13 residues long. V was pared by 3 bases and J by 3 bases, with 9 bases between. Looked up from germline, CDR1 is SEHNR and CDR2 is FQNEAQ (reference sequence). For the CDR3, the DNA is TGTGCCAGCAGCTTTGCTGGGCACTACGAGCAGTACTTC. Encoded protein: CASSFAGHYEQYF.

The count of this clone is one. This chain joins TRBV27 and TRBJ1-4; perhaps TRBD1 as D (6 bases). V was shortened by 4 bases and J by 6 bases, with 15 bases between the two germline ends. Germline V gene lookup returns CDR1 MNHEY and CDR2 SMNVEV (reference sequence). The CDR3 length is 15 residues. CDR3 region: CASSSNRAEDEKLFF. The DNA of the CDR3 is TGTGCCAGCAGTTCGAACAGGGCGGAAGATGAAAAACTGTTTTTT. Using reference TRBV27 and TRBJ1-4 for the parts outside the CDR3, the full variable domain is EAQVTQNPRYLITVTGKKLTVTCSQNMNHEYMSWYRQDPGLGLRQIYYSMNVEVTDKGDVPEGYKVSRKEKRNFPLILESPSPNQTSLYFCASSSNRAEDEKLFFGSGTQLSVL.

The chain links TRBV9 to TRBJ1-2; 7 bases line up with TRBD1. The germline CDR1 and CDR2 sequences are SGDLS and YYNGEE. This CDR3 is 15 amino acids long. Losses at the gene ends were 3 bases for V and 4 bases for J; bases not matched to a gene: 9. CDR3 region: CASSATGTLSYGYTF. CDR3 nucleotides: TGTGCCAGCAGCGCGACAGGGACATTGAGCTATGGCTACACCTTC.

The chain employs TRBV2 and TRBJ1-6; tentatively, D is TRBD1 (5 bases). Trimming pared 4 bases from V and 5 bases from J, leaving 12 bases between. The CDR3 has 15 amino acids. Germline V gene sequence: CDR1 SNHLY, CDR2 FYNNEI. As DNA, the CDR3 is TGTGCCAGCAGTGCAGGGCAGGGCCATAATTCACCCCTCCACTTT. Translated: CASSAGQGHNSPLHF.

The rearrangement joins TRBV2 to TRBJ2-7, with 8 bases fitting TRBD1. This CDR3 has 12 amino acids. With 3 bases clipped from V and 5 bases from J, the junction kept 0 bases outside the gene matches. Germline values: CDR1 SNHLY, CDR2 FYNNEI. The CDR3 DNA reads as TGTGCCAGCAGTGACAGGGGGCACGAGCAGTACTTC. It is translated as CASSDRGHEQYF.

The chain has TRBV2 and TRBJ2-1; D remains unclear. Germline lookup yields CDR1 SNHLY and CDR2 FYNNEI. The CDR3 loop spans 11 amino acids. The ends were cut back, 8 bases at V and 4 bases at J, with 6 bases in the middle. CDR3 in DNA: TGTGCCAGCGGTGTATACAATGAGCAGTTCTTC. This encodes CASGVYNEQFF.

The chain combines TRBV2 with TRBJ2-7; D ambiguous. Trimming left V 8 bases short and J 4 bases short, with 6 bases between. The CDR3 has 10 residues. Per the germline V gene, CDR1 is SNHLY and CDR2 is FYNNEI. The CDR3 loop is CASVNYEQYF. CDR3 in DNA: TGTGCCAGCGTTAATTACGAGCAGTACTTC.

The table lists this clone with a few counts. The chain couples TRBV6-5 to TRBJ1-2; unclear D gene. The CDR3 extends over 14 amino acids. Germline CDR1 and CDR2: MNHEY and SVGAGI. V was pared by 2 bases and J by 6 bases, with 13 bases between. The CDR3 loop reads CASSYGGLENGYTF. In nucleotides, the CDR3 is TGTGCCAGCAGTTACGGAGGGCTGGAGAATGGCTACACCTTC.

This clone was counted once. V gene TRBV19 combines with J gene TRBJ2-2; 8 bases are shared with TRBD2. CDR3 length: 16 residues. Germline V CDR1 and CDR2: LNHDA, SQIVND (reference sequence). J was trimmed by 5 bases and V by 6 bases; bases with no gene match: 11. CDR3 protein: CASSVLSGGGTGELFF. CDR3 bases: TGTGCCAGTAGCGTACTGAGCGGGGGAGGTACCGGGGAGCTGTTTTTT. The complete variable domain, with remaining parts taken from reference TRBV19 and TRBJ2-2, reads DGGITQSPKYLFRKEGQNVTLSCEQNLNHDAMYWYRQDPGQGLRLIYYSQIVNDFQKGDIAEGYSVSREKKESFPLTVTSAQKNPTAFYLCASSVLSGGGTGELFFGEGSRLTVL.

Comments on this clone: Different DNA sequences within this sample yield the same CDR3. The V gene is TRBV18, the J gene TRBJ1-5, with D possibly TRBD1 on 5 matching bases. Germline CDR1 is KGHSH and CDR2 is LQKENI. V lost 1 base, J lost 0 bases, and 7 bases lay in between. The CDR3 extends over 15 amino acids. CDR3 protein: CASSPQQGSNQPQHF. The CDR3 DNA follows: TGTGCCAGCTCACCACAGCAGGGTAGCAATCAGCCCCAGCATTTT. Variable domain in full (rest from reference TRBV18 and TRBJ1-5): NAGVMQNPRHLVRRRGQEARLRCSPMKGHSHVYWYRQLPEEGLKFMVYLQKENIIDESGMPKERFSAEFPKEGPSILRIQQVVRGDSAAYFCASSPQQGSNQPQHFGDGTRLSIL.

With respect to this clone: This specimen includes other DNA sequences encoding the same CDR3. The chain links TRBV5-1 to TRBJ2-7; D remains unclear. Germline CDR1 is SGHRS and CDR2 is YFSETQ. V was clipped by 0 bases and J by 1 base, with 5 bases between them. CDR3 length: 13 amino acids. The CDR3 DNA reads as TGCGCCAGCAGCTTGGGCGTATCCTACGAGCAGTACTTC. Translation gives CASSLGVSYEQYF. The entire variable domain, with the rest obtained from reference TRBV5-1 and TRBJ2-7, is as follows: KAGVTQTPRYLIKTRGQQVTLSCSPISGHRSVSWYQQTPGQGLQFLFEYFSETQRNKGNFPGRFSGRQFSNSRSEMNVSTLELGDSALYLCASSLGVSYEQYFGPGTRLTVT.

The J gene is TRBJ2-5, the V gene TRBV5-4; no definite D call. The V gene's germline CDR1 is SGHNT and CDR2 YYREEE (reference sequence). The CDR3 has 13 amino acids. V was trimmed by 0 bases and J by 5 bases, leaving 8 bases between them. The DNA of the CDR3 is TGTGCCAGCAGCTTGGGAGGCCAGGAGACCCAGTACTTC. Amino acid sequence: CASSLGGQETQYF.

The genes are TRBV5-1 and TRBJ1-6, with unresolved D. The CDR3 contains 14 residues. Germline CDR1 SGHRS, CDR2 YFSETQ. V was cut by 4 bases and J by 5 bases, with 10 bases left in between. The CDR3: CASSPTENNSPLHF. The CDR3 DNA reads as TGCGCCAGCAGCCCCACAGAAAATAATTCACCCCTCCACTTT.

V usage is TRBV19 and J usage is TRBJ2-1; 11 positions agree with TRBD1. The CDR3 sequence is 15 residues long. The junction had 4 bases not matched to a gene; V was cut back by 4 bases and J by 5 bases. Germline V gene sequence: CDR1 LNHDA, CDR2 SQIVND (reference sequence). This CDR3 reads CASSTGQGVHNEQFF. CDR3 nucleotides: TGTGCCAGTAGTACGGGACAGGGGGTACACAATGAGCAGTTCTTC.